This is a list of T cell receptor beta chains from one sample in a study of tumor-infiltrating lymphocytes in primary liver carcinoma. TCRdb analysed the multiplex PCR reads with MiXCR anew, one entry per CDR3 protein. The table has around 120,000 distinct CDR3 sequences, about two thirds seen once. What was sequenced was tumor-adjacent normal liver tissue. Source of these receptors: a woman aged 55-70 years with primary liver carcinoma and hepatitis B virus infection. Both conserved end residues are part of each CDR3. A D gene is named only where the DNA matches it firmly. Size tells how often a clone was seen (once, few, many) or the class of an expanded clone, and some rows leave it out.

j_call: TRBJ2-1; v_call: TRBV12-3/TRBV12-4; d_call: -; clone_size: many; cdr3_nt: TGTGCCAGCAGTTCCGCCGGGACGGATGAGCAGTTCTTC; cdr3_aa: CASSSAGTDEQFF
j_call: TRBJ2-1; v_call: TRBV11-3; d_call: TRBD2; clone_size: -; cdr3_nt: TGTGCCAGCAGCTTAGAAACTAGCGGTAAGCTTGACCAGTTCTTC; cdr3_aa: CASSLETSGKLDQFF
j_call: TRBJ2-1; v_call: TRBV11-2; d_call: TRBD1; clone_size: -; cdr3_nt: TGTGCCAGCAGCTTGAGGCGACAGGGTAAGGTGAATAAGCAGTTCTTC; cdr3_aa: CASSLRRQGKVNKQFF
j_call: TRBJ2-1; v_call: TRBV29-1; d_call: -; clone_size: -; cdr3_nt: TGCAGCGTTGAAGGTGTCGGCGGGGAGAGCTCCTACAGTGAGCACTTCTTC; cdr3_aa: CSVEGVGGESSYSEHFF
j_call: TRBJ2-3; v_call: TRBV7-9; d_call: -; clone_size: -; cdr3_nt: TGTGCCAGCAGCTCCACTTATTGCGGGGCCGTCAATAGCACAGATACGCAGTATTTT; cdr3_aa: CASSSTYCGAVNSTDTQYF
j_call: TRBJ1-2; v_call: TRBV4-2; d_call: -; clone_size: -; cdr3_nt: TGTGACAGCAGCCAAGATATTTACAGGTCCTATGGCTACACCTTC; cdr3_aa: CDSSQDIYRSYGYTF
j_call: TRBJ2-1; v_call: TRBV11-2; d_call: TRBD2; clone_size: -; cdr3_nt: TGTGCCAGCAGCTTAAGCGGGACTTCCTCCAATGAGCAGTTCTTC; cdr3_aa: CASSLSGTSSNEQFF
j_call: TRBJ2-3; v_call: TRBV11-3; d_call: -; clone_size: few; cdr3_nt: TGTGCCAGCAGCTTAGATGGGCCCACAGATACGCAGTATTTT; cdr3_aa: CASSLDGPTDTQYF
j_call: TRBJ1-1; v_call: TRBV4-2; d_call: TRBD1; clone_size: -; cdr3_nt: TGTGCCAGCAGCCATCCGAAAACCGGGACAGCTAACACTGAAGCTTTCTTT; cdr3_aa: CASSHPKTGTANTEAFF
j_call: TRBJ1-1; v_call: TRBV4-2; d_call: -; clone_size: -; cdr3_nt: TGTGGCAGCAGCCAGAATACTGAAGCTTTCTTT; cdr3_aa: CGSSQNTEAFF
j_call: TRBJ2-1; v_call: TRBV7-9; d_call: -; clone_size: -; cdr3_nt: TGTGTCAGCAGCTATACGACTAGTTACAATGAGCAGTTCTTC; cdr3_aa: CVSSYTTSYNEQFF
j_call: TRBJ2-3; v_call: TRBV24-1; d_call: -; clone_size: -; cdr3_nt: TGTGCCACCAGTGATTTGAAGTTGGGGGGTCACACAGATACGCAGTATTTT; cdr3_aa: CATSDLKLGGHTDTQYF
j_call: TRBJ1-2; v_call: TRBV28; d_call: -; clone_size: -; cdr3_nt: TGTGCCAGCAGTTTCCGGGACGCCGGGGCACATGGCTACACCTTC; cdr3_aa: CASSFRDAGAHGYTF
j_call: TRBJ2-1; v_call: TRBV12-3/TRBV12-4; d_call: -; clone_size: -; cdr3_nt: TGTGCTAGCAACGCCCTAAGTCATGAGCAGTTCTTC; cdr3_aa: CASNALSHEQFF
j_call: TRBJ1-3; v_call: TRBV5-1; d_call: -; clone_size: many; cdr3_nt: TGCGCCAGCAGCTTGTTTGGACAACGCTTCGGAAACACCATATATTTT; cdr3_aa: CASSLFGQRFGNTIYF
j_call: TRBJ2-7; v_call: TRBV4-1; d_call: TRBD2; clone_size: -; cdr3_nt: TGCGCCAGCAGCCCAGGACTAGCAGGACCACTGCGGTACGAGCAGTACTTC; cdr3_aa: CASSPGLAGPLRYEQYF
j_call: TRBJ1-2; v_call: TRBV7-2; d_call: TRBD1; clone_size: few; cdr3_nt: TGTGCCAGCAGCTTAGCAGGCTCGGACAGGGCGATTGATGGCTACACCTTC; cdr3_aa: CASSLAGSDRAIDGYTF
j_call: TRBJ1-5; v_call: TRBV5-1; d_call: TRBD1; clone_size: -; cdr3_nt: TGCACAAGCAGCTGGGACAGGGTCAGCAATCAGCCCCAGCATTTT; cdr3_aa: CTSSWDRVSNQPQHF
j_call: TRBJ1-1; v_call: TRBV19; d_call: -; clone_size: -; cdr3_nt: TGTGCCAGTAGTATAATTGCGGGCTCTGAAGCTTTCTTT; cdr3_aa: CASSIIAGSEAFF
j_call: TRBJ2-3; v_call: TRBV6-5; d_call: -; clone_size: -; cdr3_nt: TGTGTCAGCGTCAAATTATCGGGGTCAGATACGCAGTATTTT; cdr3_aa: CVSVKLSGSDTQYF
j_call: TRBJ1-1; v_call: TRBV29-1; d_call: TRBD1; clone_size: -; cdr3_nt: TGCAGCGTTATTAGAGAGGGGGCAGTCACTGAAGCTTTCTTT; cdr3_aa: CSVIREGAVTEAFF
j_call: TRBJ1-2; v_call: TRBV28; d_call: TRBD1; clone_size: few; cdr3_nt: TGTGCCAGCAGTTCCCATCGACCCGGACAGGCGGATGGCTACACCTTC; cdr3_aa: CASSSHRPGQADGYTF
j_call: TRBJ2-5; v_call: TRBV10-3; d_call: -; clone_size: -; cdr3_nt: TGTGCCGTCACCGAGGACATTCAAGAGACCCAGTACTTC; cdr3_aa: CAVTEDIQETQYF
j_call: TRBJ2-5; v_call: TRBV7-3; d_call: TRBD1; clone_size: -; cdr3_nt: TGTGCCAGCAGCTCCACAGGGGAAGAGACCCGGTACTTC; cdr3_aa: CASSSTGEETRYF
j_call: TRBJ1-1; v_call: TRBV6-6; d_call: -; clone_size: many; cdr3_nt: TGTGCCAGCAGTTATTGGGACACTGAAGCTTTCTTT; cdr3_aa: CASSYWDTEAFF
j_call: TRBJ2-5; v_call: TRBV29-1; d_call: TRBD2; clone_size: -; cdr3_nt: TGCAGCGTAGCGGGACTAGCGGGAGACTACGCCGAGACCCAGTACTTC; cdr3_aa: CSVAGLAGDYAETQYF
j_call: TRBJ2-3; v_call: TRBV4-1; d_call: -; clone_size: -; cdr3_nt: TGTGCCAACAGCCAACCGCCGGGCCGCCAAAGCACAGATACGCAGTATTTT; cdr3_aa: CANSQPPGRQSTDTQYF
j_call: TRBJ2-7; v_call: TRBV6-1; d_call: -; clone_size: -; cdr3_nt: TGTGTCAGCAGTGAAGCGTTGGCGGTAGTGGAACAGTACTTC; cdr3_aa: CVSSEALAVVEQYF
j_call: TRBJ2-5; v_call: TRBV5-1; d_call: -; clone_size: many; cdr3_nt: TGCGCCAGCAGCTTGGAGAAAGAGACCCAGTACTTC; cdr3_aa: CASSLEKETQYF
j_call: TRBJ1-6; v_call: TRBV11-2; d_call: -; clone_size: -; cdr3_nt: TGTGCCAGCAACTTAGGGCCGGGTTCACCCCTCCACTTC; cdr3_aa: CASNLGPGSPLHF
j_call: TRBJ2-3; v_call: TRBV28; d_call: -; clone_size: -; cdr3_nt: TGTACCAGTTTTGTGGATTACACAGATACACAGTATTTT; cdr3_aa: CTSFVDYTDTQYF
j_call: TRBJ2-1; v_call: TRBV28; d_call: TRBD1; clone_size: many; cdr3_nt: TGTGCCAGCAGTCTCCCGCAGGGGGCGAATGAGCAGTTCTTC; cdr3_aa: CASSLPQGANEQFF
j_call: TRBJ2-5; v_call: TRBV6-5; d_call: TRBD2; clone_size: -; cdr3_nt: TGTGCCAGCAGTCTGGGTGGGGGGCTAGCGGGCCAAGAGACCCAGTACTTC; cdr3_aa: CASSLGGGLAGQETQYF
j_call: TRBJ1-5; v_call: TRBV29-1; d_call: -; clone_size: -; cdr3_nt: TGCAGCGTCTGTATGGGGGCTGAGAATCAGCCCCAGCATTTT; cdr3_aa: CSVCMGAENQPQHF
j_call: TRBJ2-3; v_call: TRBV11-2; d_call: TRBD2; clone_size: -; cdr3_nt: TGTGCCAGCAGCGATAGCGGGAGATTTACAGATACGCAGTATTTT; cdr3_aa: CASSDSGRFTDTQYF
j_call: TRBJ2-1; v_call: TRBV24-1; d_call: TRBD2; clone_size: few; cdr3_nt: TGTGCCACTCAGCCGGGTAGCGGGAGTTCTAGGGAGCAGTTCTTC; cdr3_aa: CATQPGSGSSREQFF
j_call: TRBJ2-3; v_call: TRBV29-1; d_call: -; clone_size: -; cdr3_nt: TGCAGCGTCGCACGACTAGGGGCCCGCACAGATACGCAATATTTT; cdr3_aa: CSVARLGARTDTQYF
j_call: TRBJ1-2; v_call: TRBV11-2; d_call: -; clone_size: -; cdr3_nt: TGTACCAGCAGCCTTGATTGGGCTAACTATGGCTACACCTTC; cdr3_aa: CTSSLDWANYGYTF
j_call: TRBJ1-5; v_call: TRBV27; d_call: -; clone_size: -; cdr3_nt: TGTGCCAGCGGGACTTATAGCAATCAGCCCCAGCATTTT; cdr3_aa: CASGTYSNQPQHF
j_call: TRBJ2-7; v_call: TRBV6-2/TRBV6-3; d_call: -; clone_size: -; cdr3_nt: TGTGCCTCCTCAGGGACCCCCCGCGAGCAGTGCTTC; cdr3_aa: CASSGTPREQCF
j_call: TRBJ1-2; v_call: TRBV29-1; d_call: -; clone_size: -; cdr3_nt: TGCAGCGTTCATACCGGGGGCTACGACTACACCTTC; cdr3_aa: CSVHTGGYDYTF
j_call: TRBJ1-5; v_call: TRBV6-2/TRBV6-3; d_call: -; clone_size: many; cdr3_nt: TGTGCCAGCAGTGGGACGGATATTCAGCCCCAGCATTTT; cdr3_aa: CASSGTDIQPQHF
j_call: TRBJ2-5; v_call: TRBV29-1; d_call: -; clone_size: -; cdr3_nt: TGCAGCGTCGTCAGTTGGACAGTGGAGACCCAGTACTTC; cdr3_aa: CSVVSWTVETQYF
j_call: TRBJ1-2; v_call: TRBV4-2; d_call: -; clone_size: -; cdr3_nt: TGTGCCAGCAGCCAAGATTCATCGCGAGACTATGGCTACACCTTT; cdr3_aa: CASSQDSSRDYGYTF
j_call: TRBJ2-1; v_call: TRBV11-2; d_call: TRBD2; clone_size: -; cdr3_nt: TGTGTAGGCAGCCGACTAGCGTCGGGAAACAATGAGCAGTTCTTC; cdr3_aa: CVGSRLASGNNEQFF
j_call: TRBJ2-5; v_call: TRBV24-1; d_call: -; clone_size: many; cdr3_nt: TGTGCCACCAGTGAGACTCAGGGGGGTGTAGAGACCCAGTACTTC; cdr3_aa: CATSETQGGVETQYF